The 10 T cell receptor beta chains presented below share a single source sample, sequenced in a study of CD8+ T cells in alopecia areata. Treatment given: oral pan-JAK inhibitor, 5-10 mg twice daily. Extracted RNA was reverse transcribed, and the resulting cDNA served as sequencing template. Sequencing was performed with immunoSEQ multiplex PCR; in TCRdb, only in-frame clones are kept and a portion is missing. The repertoire has about 110,000 clones, about 59% of them found once; the top ten carry 9% to 15%. This material consisted of CD8+ T cells sorted from blood, taken at week 24, from a patient treated with tofacitinib. These receptors were obtained from a human donor with alopecia areata.

This clone was seen a single time. This chain connects TRBV5-1 to TRBJ2-7; D is perhaps TRBD1 (6 bases). Per germline, CDR1 SGHRS and CDR2 YFSETQ. V was cut by 4 bases and J by 7 bases, with 21 bases left in between. The CDR3 contains 15 residues. The CDR3 bases are TGCGCCAGCAGCCCTGGACAGAAAATGGGCGGGGAGCAGTACTTC. As protein: CASSPGQKMGGEQYF.

The chain couples TRBV15 to TRBJ2-7; 9 nucleotides agree with TRBD1. The V gene end was trimmed by 0 bases and the J gene end by 5 bases; junction bases not matched to a gene: 8. Germline V CDR1 and CDR2: LNHNV, YYDKDF (reference sequence). The CDR3 loop spans 16 amino acids. The DNA of the CDR3 is TGTGCCACCAGCAGAGATCAAGGGACAGGGTCCCACGAGCAGTACTTC. Translating it yields CATSRDQGTGSHEQYF.

This clone was seen more than once but under ten times. The chain couples TRBV13 to TRBJ1-1, with unresolved D. The length of the CDR3 is 14 residues. The V end was cut by 3 bases, the J end by 4 bases, with 12 bases between. From germline, CDR1 is PRHDT and CDR2 FYEKMQ (reference sequence). The CDR3 region is CASSFARMVTEAFF. CDR3 nucleotides: TGTGCCAGCAGCTTCGCACGGATGGTCACTGAAGCTTTCTTT.

The chain carries TRBV5-6 and TRBJ2-1; TRBD2 matches 12 bases. The V gene's germline CDR1 is SGHDT and CDR2 YYEEEE. V lost 2 bases to trimming and J lost 2 bases; unmatched junction nucleotides: 5. The CDR3 extends over 17 amino acids. The chain's CDR3 is CASSFLTSGGPYNEQFF. DNA of the CDR3: TGTGCCAGCAGCTTTTTGACTAGCGGGGGCCCCTACAATGAGCAGTTCTTC.

The chain combines TRBV6-5 with TRBJ2-5; the match to TRBD2 covers 7 bases. The CDR3 extends over 14 amino acids. Germline V CDR1 and CDR2: MNHEY, SVGAGI. V was clipped by 5 bases and J by 0 bases; unmatched bases: 3. The CDR3 region has the DNA TGTGCCAGCAGTGGGGGGGGGAACCAAGAGACCCAGTACTTC. Its protein product is CASSGGGNQETQYF.

V usage is TRBV27 and J usage is TRBJ1-2; the D gene is possibly TRBD1 (5 bases). The germline gives CDR1 MNHEY, CDR2 SMNVEV (reference sequence). The germline V and J ends were trimmed by 0 bases and 0 bases, with 14 bases remaining between them. CDR3 length equals 17 residues. The CDR3 nucleotides are TGTGCCAGCAGTTTATCCGGGACCGCGACAGCTAACTATGGCTACACCTTC. This gives the protein CASSLSGTATANYGYTF.

The J gene is TRBJ2-6, the V gene TRBV4-3, with D unclear. The CDR3 runs 15 residues. V was cut by 1 base and J by 3 bases, with 7 bases left in between. Germline values: CDR1 LGHNA, CDR2 YSLEER. The chain's CDR3 is CASSQGTDGANVLTF. CDR3 in DNA: TGCGCCAGCAGCCAAGGGACGGATGGGGCCAACGTCCTGACTTTC.

This clone appeared a few times. The chain combines TRBV27 with TRBJ2-2; 9 bases agree with TRBD2. The V and J ends lost 9 bases and 5 bases, in that order; junction bases with no gene match: 4. The CDR3 sequence is 13 residues long. CDR1 and CDR2 from the germline V gene are MNHEY and SMNVEV (reference sequence). CDR3 sequence (DNA): TGTGCCAGTAGCGGGGGCCGGACCGGGGAGCTGTTTTTT. Its protein product is CASSGGRTGELFF.

The CDR3 loop reads CASANGEGSEAFF. The DNA for the CDR3 is TGTGCCTCCGCCAACGGGGAGGGCTCTGAAGCTTTCTTT. V and J are TRBV30 and TRBJ1-1, with unresolved D. The CDR3 covers 13 residues. Trimming stripped 7 bases from V and 6 bases from J, with 18 bases between. Germline V lookup: CDR1 GTSNPN, CDR2 SVGIG (reference sequence).

Ten or more counts support this clone. The chain recombines TRBV7-8 with TRBJ2-1, with TRBD1 matching 7 bases. V shed 1 base and J 2 bases; nucleotides not matched to a gene: 2. CDR1 is SGHVS and CDR2 is FQNEAQ in the germline V gene. This CDR3 spans 15 amino acids. CDR3 in amino acids: CASSLEQGPYNEQFF. The CDR3 DNA follows: TGTGCCAGCAGCTTAGAACAGGGGCCCTACAATGAGCAGTTCTTC.